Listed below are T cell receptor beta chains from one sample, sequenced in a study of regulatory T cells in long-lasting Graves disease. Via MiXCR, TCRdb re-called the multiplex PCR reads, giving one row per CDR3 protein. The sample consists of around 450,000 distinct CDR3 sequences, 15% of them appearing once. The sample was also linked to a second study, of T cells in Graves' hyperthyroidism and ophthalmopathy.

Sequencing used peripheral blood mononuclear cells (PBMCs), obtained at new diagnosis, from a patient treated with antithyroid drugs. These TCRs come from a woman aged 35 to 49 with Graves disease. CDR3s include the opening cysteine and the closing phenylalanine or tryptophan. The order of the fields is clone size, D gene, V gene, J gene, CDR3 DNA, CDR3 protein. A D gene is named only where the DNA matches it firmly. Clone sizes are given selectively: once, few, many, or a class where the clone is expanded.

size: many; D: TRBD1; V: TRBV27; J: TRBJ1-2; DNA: TGTGCCAGCAGTTACCCGGACAGGGTTGGCTACACCTTC; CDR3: CASSYPDRVGYTF
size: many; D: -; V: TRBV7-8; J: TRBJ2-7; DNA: TGTGCCAGCAGCGAACGAGGGCGGGTCGAGCAGTACTTC; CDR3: CASSERGRVEQYF
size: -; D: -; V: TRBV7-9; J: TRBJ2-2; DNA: TGTGCCAGCAGTCGCACCCGGCAGAACACCGGGGAGCTGTTTTTT; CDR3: CASSRTRQNTGELFF
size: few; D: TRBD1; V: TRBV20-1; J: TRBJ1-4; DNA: TGCAGTGCGTGGCCGGAAGGGACAGGGATTGAAAAACTGTTTTTT; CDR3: CSAWPEGTGIEKLFF
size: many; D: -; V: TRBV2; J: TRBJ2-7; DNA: TGTGCCAGCAGTGGACAGAGCGGGTTCCGCGGTGGCGAGCAGTACTTC; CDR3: CASSGQSGFRGGEQYF
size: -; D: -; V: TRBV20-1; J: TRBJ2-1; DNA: TGCAGTGCTGCCGAGGACTCCGCCTACAATGAGCAGTTCTTC; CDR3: CSAAEDSAYNEQFF
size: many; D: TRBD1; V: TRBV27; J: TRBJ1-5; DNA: TGTGCCAGCAGGCCCTCCGGGACAGGGGTGTCAAGGCCCCAGCATTTT; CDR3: CASRPSGTGVSRPQHF
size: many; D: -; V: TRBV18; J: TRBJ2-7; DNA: TGTGCCAGCTCACCTTCACAGGGTGGTTGGAACGAGCAGTACTTC; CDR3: CASSPSQGGWNEQYF
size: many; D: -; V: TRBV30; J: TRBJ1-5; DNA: TGTGCCTGGAGTGTAAATCAGGACCAGCCCCAGCATTTT; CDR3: CAWSVNQDQPQHF
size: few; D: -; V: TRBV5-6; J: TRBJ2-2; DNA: TGTGCCAGCAGCTTGTTGCCCGGGGAGCTGTTTTTT; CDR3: CASSLLPGELFF
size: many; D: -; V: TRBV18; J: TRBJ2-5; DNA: TGTGCCAGCTCACCACCACGGGTCTGGGCCCAGTACTTC; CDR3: CASSPPRVWAQYF
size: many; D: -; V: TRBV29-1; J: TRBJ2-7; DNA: TGCAGCGCTGCGGTCTTGAGCTCCTACGAGCAGTACTTC; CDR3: CSAAVLSSYEQYF
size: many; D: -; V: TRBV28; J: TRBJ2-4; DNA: TGTGCCAGCAGTTTTTCAGGGAAATACATTCAGTACTTC; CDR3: CASSFSGKYIQYF
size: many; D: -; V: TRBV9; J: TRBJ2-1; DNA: TGTGCCAGCAGCCCGGACACTAGCTCCTACAATGAGCAGTTCTTC; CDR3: CASSPDTSSYNEQFF
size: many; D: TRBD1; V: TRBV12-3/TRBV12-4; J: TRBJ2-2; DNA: TGTGCCAGCAACCTGGACAGGGGGGAAAACACCGGGGAGCTGTTTTTT; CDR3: CASNLDRGENTGELFF